This T cell receptor beta chain emerged from a study of T cell changes during pregnancy in multiple sclerosis (dated by TCRdb to the late 2010s). For context, the study as a whole: The study looked at changes in the T cell repertoire across pregnancy in women with multiple sclerosis.

Concerning this clone: Its antigen has not been determined. Base qualities were left out, and no much larger clone turns up one base away.

Libraries were constructed by the immunoSEQ multiplex PCR assay. TCRdb mirrors the immuneACCESS table, restricted to in-frame sequences. Some clones are absent from its copies; in checked studies, under half trace to an unresolved V gene, and the reason for the others is unknown. This sample is represented by around 49,000 clones; around 95% of them were singletons. Of the sample, approximately 6% falls within the top ten clones. CDR3 length: 15 amino acids, cysteine to phenylalanine. The kept DNA is CDR3 alone, 45 bases in frame from the first base. Based on the germline V gene (reference sequence), the CDR1 and CDR2 sequences are MNHEY and SMNVEV. The junction carries 11 bases between V and J, which are trimmed by 5 bases and 1 base respectively.

This TCR was sampled from a female donor with multiple sclerosis, enrolled in a pregnancy study. The starting material was CD8+ T cells from peripheral blood mononuclear cells, obtained in the first trimester of pregnancy. Recombination joined TRBV27 with TRBJ2-2, with TRBD2 tentatively as D gene (5 bases match). Read as DNA, the sequence is TGTGCCAGCAGTCCCTCGGACTTGAACACCGGGGAGCTGTTTTTT. This is translated as CASSPSDLNTGELFF.